Below, one T cell receptor beta chain is given with its context. It has no known antigen specificity. It has no much larger one-base neighbor in the sample; base qualities were not kept. This sample stems from a study of shared clonotypes between healthy human individuals (dated by TCRdb to the early 2020s). Concerning the study at large: The cohort included three men and a couple of women between 18 and 49 years of age. For each donor, CD4 naive and CD4 memory were each given three plates, CD8 naive was given two plates, and CD8 memory was given one plate. To estimate repertoire size and how much clonotype sharing occurs between individuals, the study deeply sequenced the blood TCR repertoires of roughly 5 healthy adults. To increase sequencing depth and limit assay-specific biases, different laboratories used diverse techniques to prepare libraries and sequence TCR repertoires. Per donor, leukapheresis produced somewhere between about 0.94 and 9.5 billion PBMCs. On the study overall, not on this receptor specifically: Because the study included only a small number of donors, the genetic and exposure-history diversity represented was limited. Pairwise subsampling indicated that sequencing depth was expected to affect the degree of clonotype sharing among donors. About 5% of naive CD4, 3.5% of naive CD8, 2.3% of memory CD4, and more than 0.35% of memory CD8 clonotypes were shared across four donors. Only blood was sampled, and tissue TCR repertoires likely differ from those in blood. Estimated clonotype richness was generally larger for naive than for memory subsets. Incomplete sequencing was indicated by rarefaction of sorted-subset datasets, despite the large sequencing depth. Compared with non-shared clonotypes, clonotypes shared by all four sorted-subset donors had higher generation probabilities.

The germline V gene (reference sequence) supplies CDR1 LNHNV and CDR2 YYDKDF. Reading from cysteine to phenylalanine, the CDR3 counts 14 amino acids. Only the CDR3 region is kept as DNA, spanning 42 bases read in frame from base 1. The donors were healthy, HIV-negative adults with no recently reported acute infections or vaccinations. All donors were Caucasian adults living in Nashville, Tennessee, USA. CD4+ T cells were enriched through magnetic negative selection, after which naive cells were positively selected on CD45RA and the remaining negative fraction served as the memory subset. After blood collection by leukapheresis, PBMCs were isolated using Ficoll-Histopaque density gradient centrifugation and then cryopreserved in the vapor phase of liquid nitrogen. Analytical flow cytometry was used to check the purity and quantity of each magnetically sorted T cell population. From each sorted fraction, genomic DNA was isolated and quantified by UV absorbance on a Nanodrop 2000c.

TCR CDR3 regions were amplified from genomic DNA by multiplex PCR using the deep immunoSEQ assay. Extracted genomic DNA from each cell subset was spread evenly across all wells of several immunoSEQ 96-well plates, with each plate serving as a replicate. For sorted subsets, about 200 ng genomic DNA, equal to 25,000 to 35,000 T cell genomes, was loaded into each replicate PCR. The purified libraries were quantified using a Qubit 3.0 fluorometer, sized with a Bioanalyzer 2100, and then quantified again using the KAPA Library Quantification kit. Every immunoSEQ 96-well plate was sequenced on a separate single-read 150-cycle Illumina NextSeq 550 flow cell. From the authors' description of their analysis: Because the immunoSEQ output held only junctional sequences and lacked quality scores, the filtering could not match the filtering applied to full-length reads. To assign V/J genes and CDR3, sequences were annotated against IMGT germline references using PyIR, a Python wrapper for IgBLAST v1.9. Reads were removed for weak V/J assignments (E-value above 1e-6), missing CDR3, stop codons, out-of-frame junctions, or ambiguous translated residues. V3J clonotypes were defined as sequences sharing an identical inferred V gene, J gene, and CDR3 amino acid sequence. To compute the percentage overlap between repertoires, the number of shared unique clonotypes was divided by the size of the smaller repertoire. Three approaches were used to assess repertoire richness: RTK rarefaction, the Chao1 estimator, and Recon v2.1 estimates of unobserved clonotypes. Generation probabilities were computed with OLGA for all TCRbeta clonotypes obtained by the gDNA method from a few donors. This is the immuneACCESS table as TCRdb keeps it, with only in-frame sequences that have V and J called. A part of the clones is gone; compared with another copy, unresolved V genes explain less than half, and the rest is unexplained. V, J and clone size are taken as reported in that table, and D and trimming were inferred from the DNA itself. In all, the sample holds about 530,000 clones, and 95% to 97% of those were seen once. The ten top clones hold about 0.064% of the sample.

Sequencing used naive CD4+ T cells sorted from blood. The cell subset or site label, as the study defines it: CD45RA+ positively selected. The chain was built from TRBV15 and TRBJ2-5, with a weak D call of TRBD1 (6 bases match). The J call may be wrong; the DNA end is better matched by TRBJ2-7. The clonotype was recovered from a woman aged 30 to 39 in good health. In nucleotides, the sequence is TGTGCCACCAGAACAGGGCCCCTCGCCTACGAGCAGTACTTC. The encoded protein is CATRTGPLAYEQYF.